The sequence of this T cell receptor (beta chain) was determined in a study of shared clonotypes between healthy human individuals (dated by TCRdb to the early 2020s). Concerning the study at large: The cohort included three men and two women between 18 and 49 years of age. To increase sequencing depth and limit assay-specific biases, TCR repertoire library preparation and sequencing were carried out by different laboratories using diverse techniques. Per donor, leukapheresis produced somewhere between about 0.94 and 10 billion PBMCs. To estimate repertoire size and how much clonotype sharing occurs between individuals, the study deeply sequenced the blood TCR repertoires of about five healthy adults.

The full study reports these points: Sampling was restricted to blood, and TCR repertoires in tissue are likely to differ from TCR repertoires in blood. The small number of donors limited the genetic and exposure-history diversity represented. Pairwise subsampling indicated that sequencing depth was expected to affect the degree of clonotype sharing among donors.

The CDR3 runs 13 amino acids, cysteine and phenylalanine included. The read is trimmed to its CDR3 DNA, 39 bases read in frame from base 1. As encoded in the germline V gene, CDR1 is MDHEN while CDR2 is SYDVKM. The donors were healthy, HIV-negative adults who had no recently reported acute infections or vaccinations. All donors were Caucasian adults living in Nashville, Tennessee, USA. For unsorted samples, approximately 81 million PBMCs were counted, and genomic DNA was extracted using the QIAamp DNA Blood Mini kit. Blood was obtained by leukapheresis, after which PBMCs were separated by Ficoll-Histopaque density gradient centrifugation and cryopreserved in liquid nitrogen vapor phase. About this clone itself: What this receptor recognizes is not known. This sequence is one base from a far larger clone and is likely a read error. The same CDR3 also results from other DNA sequences found in this sample.

Using the deep immunoSEQ assay, multiplex PCR amplified TCR CDR3 regions from genomic DNA. Genomic DNA extracted from each cell subset was distributed evenly over all wells of several immunoSEQ 96-well plates, and each plate served as one replicate. Each replicate PCR for unsorted PBMC received around 330 ng genomic DNA, equal to about 30,000 T cell genomes. Unsorted PBMC genomic DNA was sequenced across ten immunoSEQ deep assay plates. The purified libraries were quantified using a Qubit 3.0 fluorometer, sized with a Bioanalyzer 2100, and then quantified again using the KAPA Library Quantification kit. Every immunoSEQ 96-well plate was sequenced on a dedicated single-read 150-cycle Illumina NextSeq 550 flow cell. As for the authors' bioinformatics: Because the immunoSEQ output held only junctional sequences and lacked quality scores, the filtering could not match the filtering applied to full-length reads. Sequences were annotated with PyIR, a Python wrapper for IgBLAST v1.9, using IMGT germline references to assign V/J genes and CDR3. Reads were removed for weak V/J assignments (E-value above 1e-6), missing CDR3, stop codons, out-of-frame junctions, or ambiguous translated residues. A V3J clonotype was defined by an identical inferred V gene, J gene, and CDR3 amino acid sequence. To compute the percentage overlap between repertoires, the number of shared unique clonotypes was divided by the size of the smaller repertoire. Repertoire richness was assessed with RTK rarefaction, the Chao1 estimator, and Recon v2.1 estimates of unobserved clonotypes. Drawn from immuneACCESS, this table holds only the in-frame rearrangements with V and J called that TCRdb kept. Clones are partly lost; checked studies trace under half to an unresolved V gene and leave the rest unexplained. V and J calls and clone size come straight from that table; D and trimming were deduced from the DNA. The sample profile shows approximately 500,000 clones; roughly 80% of them were found once. Approximately 11% of the sample is held by the ten biggest clonotypes.

This sequence uses TRBV28 and TRBJ2-7; the D gene is possibly TRBD1, with 5 bases matching. The source of this sequence is a middle-aged woman in good health. Some clones in this sample may be carry-over from other donors' samples. Sequenced material: PBMCs. The bases read TGTGCCAGCAGTTTATTTGGGGCCTACGAGCAGTACTTT. The encoded protein is CASSLFGAYEQYF.